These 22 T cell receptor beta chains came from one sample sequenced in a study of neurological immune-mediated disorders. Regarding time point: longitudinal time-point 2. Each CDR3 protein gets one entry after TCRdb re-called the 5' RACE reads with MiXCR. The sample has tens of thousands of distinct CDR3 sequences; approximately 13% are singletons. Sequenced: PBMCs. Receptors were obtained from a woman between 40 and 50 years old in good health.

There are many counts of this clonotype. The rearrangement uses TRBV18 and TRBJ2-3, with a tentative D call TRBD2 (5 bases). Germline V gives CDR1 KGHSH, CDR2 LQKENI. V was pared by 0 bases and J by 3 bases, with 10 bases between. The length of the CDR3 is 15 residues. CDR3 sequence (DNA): TGTGCCAGCTCACCACCGGGAGCGGAGACAGATACGCAGTATTTT. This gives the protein CASSPPGAETDTQYF.

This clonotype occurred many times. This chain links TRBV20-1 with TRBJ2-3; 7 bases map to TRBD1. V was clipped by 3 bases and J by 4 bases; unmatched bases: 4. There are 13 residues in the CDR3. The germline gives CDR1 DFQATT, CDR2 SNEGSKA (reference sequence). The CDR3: CSARAGGSDTQYF. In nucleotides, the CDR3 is TGCAGTGCTAGGGCAGGGGGTTCAGATACGCAGTATTTT.

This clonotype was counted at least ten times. CDR3 nucleotides: TGTGCCAGCAGCCCCCAGGGGTCGGGAGAGACCCAGTACTTC. As protein: CASSPQGSGETQYF. The chain couples TRBV12-3 or TRBV12-4 to TRBJ2-5; possible D gene TRBD1, 6 bases. This CDR3 spans 14 amino acids. Trimming took 6 bases from V and 4 from J, leaving 15 bases between them.

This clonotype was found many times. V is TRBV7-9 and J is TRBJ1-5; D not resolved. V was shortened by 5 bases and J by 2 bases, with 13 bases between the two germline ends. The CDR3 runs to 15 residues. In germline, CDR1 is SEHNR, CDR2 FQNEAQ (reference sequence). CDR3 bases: TGTGCCAGCAGCCCTATGGGAGGCGGCAATCAGCCCCAGCATTTT. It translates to CASSPMGGGNQPQHF. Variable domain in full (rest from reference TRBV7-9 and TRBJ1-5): DTGVSQNPRHKITKRGQNVTFRCDPISEHNRLYWYRQTLGQGPEFLTYFQNEAQLEKSRLLSDRFSAERPKGSFSTLEIQRTEQGDSAMYLCASSPMGGGNQPQHFGDGTRLSIL.

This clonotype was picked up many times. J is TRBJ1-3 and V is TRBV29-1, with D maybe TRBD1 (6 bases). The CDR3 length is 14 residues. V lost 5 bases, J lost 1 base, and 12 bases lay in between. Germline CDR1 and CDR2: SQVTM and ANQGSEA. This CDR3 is CSVWGRGSGNTIYF. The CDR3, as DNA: TGCAGCGTTTGGGGAAGGGGGTCTGGAAACACCATATATTTT.

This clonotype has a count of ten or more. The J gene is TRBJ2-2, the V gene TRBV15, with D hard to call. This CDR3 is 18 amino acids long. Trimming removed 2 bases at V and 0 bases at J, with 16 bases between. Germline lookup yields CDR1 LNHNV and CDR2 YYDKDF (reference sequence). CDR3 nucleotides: TGTGCCACCAGCAGAACAGTGATGAGACACCCGAACACCGGGGAGCTGTTTTTT. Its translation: CATSRTVMRHPNTGELFF.

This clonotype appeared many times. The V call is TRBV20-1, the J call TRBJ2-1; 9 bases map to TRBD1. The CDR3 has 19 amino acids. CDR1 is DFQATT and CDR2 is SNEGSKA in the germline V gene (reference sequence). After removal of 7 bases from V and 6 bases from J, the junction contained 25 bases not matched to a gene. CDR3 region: CSVSGTGRNTGERSNEQFF. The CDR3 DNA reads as TGCAGTGTTTCGGGGACAGGGCGGAATACGGGAGAGAGAAGCAATGAGCAGTTCTTC.

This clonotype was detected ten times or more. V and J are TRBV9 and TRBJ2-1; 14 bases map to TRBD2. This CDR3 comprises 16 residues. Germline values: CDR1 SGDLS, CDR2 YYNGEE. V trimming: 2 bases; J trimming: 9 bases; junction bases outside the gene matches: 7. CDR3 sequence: CASSVGGGLAGAEQFF. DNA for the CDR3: TGTGCCAGCAGCGTTGGAGGGGGACTAGCGGGAGCTGAGCAGTTCTTC.

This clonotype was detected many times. The CDR3 is CSVVPRGQETQYF. The CDR3 region has the DNA TGCAGCGTTGTACCGCGGGGACAAGAGACCCAGTACTTC. This rearrangement joins TRBV29-1 to TRBJ2-5, with a weak D call TRBD2 (6 bases). The CDR3 covers 13 residues. Germline V lookup: CDR1 SQVTM, CDR2 ANQGSEA. V was cut by 4 bases and J by 2 bases, with 11 bases left in between.

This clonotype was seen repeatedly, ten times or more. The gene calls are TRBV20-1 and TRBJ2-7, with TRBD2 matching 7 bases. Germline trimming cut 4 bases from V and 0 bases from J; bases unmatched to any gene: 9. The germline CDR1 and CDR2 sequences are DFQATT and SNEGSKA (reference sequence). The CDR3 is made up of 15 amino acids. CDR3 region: CSATWGGGPSYEQYF. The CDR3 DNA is TGCAGTGCTACATGGGGCGGGGGTCCCTCCTACGAGCAGTACTTC.

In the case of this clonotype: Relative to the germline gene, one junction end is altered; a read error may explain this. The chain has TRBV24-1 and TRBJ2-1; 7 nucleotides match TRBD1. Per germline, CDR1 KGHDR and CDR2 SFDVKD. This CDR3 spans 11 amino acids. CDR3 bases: TGTTCCACCAGCGACAGGGACGAGCATTTCTTC. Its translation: CSTSDRDEHFF.

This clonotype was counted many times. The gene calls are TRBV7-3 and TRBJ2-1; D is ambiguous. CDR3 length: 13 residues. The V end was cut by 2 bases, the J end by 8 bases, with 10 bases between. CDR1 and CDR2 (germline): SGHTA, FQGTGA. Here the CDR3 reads CASSLLVGHEQFF. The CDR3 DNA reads TGTGCCAGCAGCTTACTGGTAGGGCATGAGCAGTTCTTC.

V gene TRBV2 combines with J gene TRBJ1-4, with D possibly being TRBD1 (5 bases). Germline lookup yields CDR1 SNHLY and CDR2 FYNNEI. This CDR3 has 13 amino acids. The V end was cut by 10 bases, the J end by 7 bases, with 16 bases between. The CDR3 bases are TGTGCCACCACAAGGGACGCCTCTGAAAAACTGTTTTTT. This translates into CATTRDASEKLFF.

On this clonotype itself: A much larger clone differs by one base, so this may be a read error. The CDR3 DNA is TGTGCCAGCAGGCGGACACTGAAAACTGAAGCTTTCTTT. Its protein product is CASRRTLKTEAFF. The chain is built from TRBV6-5 and TRBJ1-1; weak D call: TRBD1 (5 bases). This CDR3 is built from 13 residues. CDR1 and CDR2 (germline): MNHEY, SVGAGI.

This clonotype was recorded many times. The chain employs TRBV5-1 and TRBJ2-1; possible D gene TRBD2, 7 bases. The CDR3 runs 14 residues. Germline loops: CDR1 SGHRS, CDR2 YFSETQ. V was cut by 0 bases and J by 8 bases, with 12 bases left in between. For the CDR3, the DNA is TGCGCCAGCAGCTTGGGCGTAGGGGGGGATGAGCAGTTCTTC. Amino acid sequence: CASSLGVGGDEQFF.

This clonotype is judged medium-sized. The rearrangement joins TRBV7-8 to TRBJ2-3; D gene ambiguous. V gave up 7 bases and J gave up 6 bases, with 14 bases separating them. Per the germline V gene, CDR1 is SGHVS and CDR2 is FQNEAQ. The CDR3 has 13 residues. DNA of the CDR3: TGTGCCAGCACCCCCACGGTGGCGGATACGCAGTATTTT. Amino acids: CASTPTVADTQYF.

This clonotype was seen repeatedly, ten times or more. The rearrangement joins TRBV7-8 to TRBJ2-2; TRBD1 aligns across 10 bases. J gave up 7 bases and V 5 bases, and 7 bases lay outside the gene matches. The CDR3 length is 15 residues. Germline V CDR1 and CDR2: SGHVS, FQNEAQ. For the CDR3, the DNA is TGTGCCAGCAGCACCGGACAGGGGGGATACGGGGAGCTGTTTTTT. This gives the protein CASSTGQGGYGELFF.

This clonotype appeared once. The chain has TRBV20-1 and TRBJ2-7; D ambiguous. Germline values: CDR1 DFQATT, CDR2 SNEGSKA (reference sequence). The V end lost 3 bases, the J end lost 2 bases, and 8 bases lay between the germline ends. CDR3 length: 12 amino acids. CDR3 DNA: TGCAGTGCTAGTTTACCAACCTACGAGCAGTACTTC. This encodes CSASLPTYEQYF.

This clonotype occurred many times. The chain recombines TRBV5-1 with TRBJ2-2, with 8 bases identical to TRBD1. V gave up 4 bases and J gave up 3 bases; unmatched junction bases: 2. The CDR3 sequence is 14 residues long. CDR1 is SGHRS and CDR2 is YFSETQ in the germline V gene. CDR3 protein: CASSQGQDTGELFF. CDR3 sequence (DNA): TGCGCCAGCAGCCAGGGACAGGACACCGGGGAGCTGTTTTTT. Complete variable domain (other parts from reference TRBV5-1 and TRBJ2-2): KAGVTQTPRYLIKTRGQQVTLSCSPISGHRSVSWYQQTPGQGLQFLFEYFSETQRNKGNFPGRFSGRQFSNSRSEMNVSTLELGDSALYLCASSQGQDTGELFFGEGSRLTVL.

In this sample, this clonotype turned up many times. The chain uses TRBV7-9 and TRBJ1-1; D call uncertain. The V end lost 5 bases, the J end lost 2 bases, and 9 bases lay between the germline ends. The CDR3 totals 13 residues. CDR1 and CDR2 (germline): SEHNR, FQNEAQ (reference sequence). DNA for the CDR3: TGTGCCAGCAGCACCCACGGAAACACTGAAGCTTTCTTT. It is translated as CASSTHGNTEAFF.

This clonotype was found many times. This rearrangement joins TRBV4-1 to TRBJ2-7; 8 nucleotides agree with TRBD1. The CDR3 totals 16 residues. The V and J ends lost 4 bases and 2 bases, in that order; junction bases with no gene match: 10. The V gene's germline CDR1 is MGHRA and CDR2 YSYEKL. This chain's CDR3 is CASSRVTGVGTYEQYF. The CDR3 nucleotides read TGCGCCAGCAGCCGTGTGACAGGGGTAGGAACCTACGAGCAGTACTTC.

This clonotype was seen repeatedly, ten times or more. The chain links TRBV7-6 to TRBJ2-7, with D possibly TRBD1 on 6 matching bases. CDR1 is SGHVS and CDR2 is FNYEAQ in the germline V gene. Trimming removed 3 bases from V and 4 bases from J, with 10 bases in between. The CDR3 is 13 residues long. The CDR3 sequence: CASSFGRGYEQYF. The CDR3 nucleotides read TGTGCCAGCAGCTTCGGCAGGGGATACGAGCAGTACTTC.